The next 27 T cell receptor beta chains were all read from a single sample in a study of tissue T cells after allogeneic stem cell transplantation. Time point meaning: mouse harvest day 14 after allogeneic transplant. Each mouse received 10^7 T-cell-depleted marrow cells plus 10^6 splenic CD5+ T cells by tail vein. Only in-frame clones appear in the TCRdb table, and some are missing; sequencing was by immunoSEQ multiplex PCR. The top ten clones hold about a third of a sample with 4,500 or so clones, around half of them seen once. The material sequenced was lymph node tissue. Receptor source: a female BALB/c mouse given C57BL/6 T cells with graft-versus-host disease after an allogeneic hematopoietic cell transplant.

Worth noting for this clone: Genes and germline are mouse. The read stops 1 residue short of the end of the CDR3; the missing end is completed from the germline J gene. This chain uses TRBV2 with TRBJ2-7; TRBD2 matches at 8 bases. After removal of 0 bases from V and 1 base from J, the junction contained 5 bases not matched to a gene. From germline, CDR1 is LGHNA and CDR2 YSYQKL. This CDR3 is built from 16 residues. Incomplete CDR3 DNA: TGTGCCAGCAGCCAAGATAGGGGGGGGGCTTCCTATGAACAGTAC. Protein product: CASSQDRGGASYEQY. In full, the CDR3 is CASSQDRGGASYEQYF.

Worth noting for this clone: The gene symbols are mouse symbols. Read sequence stops 1 residue before the CDR3 end, and the germline J gene provides the missing end. The chain carries TRBV5 and TRBJ2-1; 10 bases fit TRBD2. The CDR3 loop spans 13 amino acids. In germline, CDR1 is LGHNA, CDR2 YNLKQL (reference sequence). Unmatched junction bases numbered 0, after V lost 8 bases and J lost 2 bases. The sequenced CDR3 bases are TGTGCCAGCGGACTGGGGGACTATGCTGAGCAGTTC. Protein product: CASGLGDYAEQF. The whole CDR3 sequence reads CASGLGDYAEQFF.

About this clone itself: Each gene name is a mouse one. Partial CDR3 DNA: TGTGCCAGCAGTCTTCCAGGGAGAAGAGAAGTCTTC. The encoded protein is CASSLPGRREVF. The whole CDR3 sequence is CASSLPGRREVFF. The chain links TRBV26 to TRBJ1-1; D possibly corresponds to TRBD1 (5 bases). Sequencing ends 1 residue short of the CDR3 end; the germline J gene provides the rest. Deletions cut 3 bases from V and 7 bases from J, with 12 bases between. CDR1 and CDR2 from the germline V gene are KGHPV and FQNQEV (reference sequence). CDR3 length: 13 residues.

This clone was observed a handful of times. The genes and germline here are from mouse. The observed sequence ends 1 residue before the CDR3 terminus, with the missing tail filled in from the germline J gene. V usage is TRBV30 and J usage is TRBJ2-7; 9 positions agree with TRBD2. V shed 3 bases, J shed 5 bases, and the junction held 2 bases outside the gene matches. CDR1 and CDR2 from the germline V gene are SQVVS and ANEGSEA. The CDR3 contains 12 residues. CDR3 in amino acids: CSSRGTGNEQYF. The sequenced CDR3 bases are TGTAGTTCTAGGGGGACTGGGAATGAACAGTAC. The full variable domain, its missing parts supplied by reference TRBV30 and TRBJ2-7, is SVLLYQKPNRDICQSGTSLKIQCVADSQVVSMFWYQQFQEQSLMLMATANEGSEATYESGFTKDKFPISRPNLTFSTLTVNNARPGDSSIYFCSSRGTGNEQYFGPGTRLTVL.

As regards this clone: Here the gene names and germline are mouse. The CDR3 sequence: CASSLRDRGGERLFF. The DNA read from the CDR3 is TGTGCCAGCTCTCTACGGGACAGGGGAGGCGAAAGATTATTT. The genes are TRBV12-1 and TRBJ1-4, with TRBD1 identical over 10 bases. Read data end 1 residue before the CDR3 end; the end is taken from the germline J gene. Germline values: CDR1 SGHSN, CDR2 HYEKVE. Unmatched junction bases numbered 5, after V lost 1 base and J lost 7 bases. The CDR3 runs to 15 residues.

Within the sample, this clone is medium-sized (0.01 to 0.1%). Gene names are the mouse ones. The sequenced CDR3 bases are TGTGCCAGCAGTTACGGGACAGCAAACACAGAAGTCTTC. Protein sequence: CASSYGTANTEVF. The CDR3 reads in full as CASSYGTANTEVFF. The chain couples TRBV19 to TRBJ1-1, with 7 bases that match TRBD1. The read gets to within 1 residue of the CDR3 end, and the germline J gene fills in the rest. CDR1 is FNHDT, CDR2 SITEND, per germline (reference sequence). V was pared by 4 bases and J by 0 bases, with 3 bases of the junction left unmatched. This CDR3 spans 14 amino acids.

Concerning this clone: Gene names denote mouse genes. The read ends 1 residue shy of where the CDR3 ends; the end is completed using the germline J gene. This chain links TRBV23 with TRBJ1-2; the table's D call TRBD1 went unverified against the DNA. The CDR3 consists of 13 residues. In germline, CDR1 is KGHTA, CDR2 FQNQQP. CDR3 bases read: TGCTCCAGCAGTCTCGACAGGGCCTCCGACTACACC. Translation gives CSSSLDRASDYT. From start to end, the CDR3 is CSSSLDRASDYTF.

This clone turned up a few times. Mouse names are used for the genes. The read gets to within 1 residue of the CDR3 end, and the germline J gene fills in the rest. The chain employs TRBV12-2 and TRBJ2-5, with D perhaps TRBD1 (5 bases). CDR1 SGHLS and CDR2 HYDKME come from the germline V gene. This CDR3 comprises 14 residues. V lost 2 bases and J 1 base, leaving 9 bases between the germline ends. This CDR3 reads CASSPDTHQDTQYF. The CDR3 bases that were read are TGTGCCAGCTCTCCGGACACCCACCAAGACACCCAGTAC.

For this clone: Germline and genes: mouse. The read terminates 1 residue before the CDR3 end, so the remaining end is supplied by the germline J gene. The chain recombines TRBV26 with TRBJ2-5; perhaps D is TRBD1 or TRBD2 (5 bases each). CDR1 and CDR2 from the germline V gene are KGHPV and FQNQEV (reference sequence). The CDR3 contains 13 residues. Deletions cut 4 bases from V and 2 bases from J, with 7 bases between. The CDR3 protein is CASSRGIQDTQYF. CDR3 DNA, as far as it was read: TGTGCCAGCAGTCGGGGGATCCAAGACACCCAGTAC.

This clone was seen a handful of times. Genes and germline are mouse. The CDR3 is cut off 1 residue early in the read; its end comes from the germline J gene. This chain joins TRBV26 and TRBJ1-4; the D is unclear. The CDR3 has 13 amino acids. CDR1 and CDR2 from the germline V gene are KGHPV and FQNQEV (reference sequence). V lost 2 bases, J lost 4 bases, and 5 bases lay in between. CDR3 bases read: TGTGCCAGCAGTCTGGTCAACAACGAAAGATTATTT. The encoded protein is CASSLVNNERLF. The full-length CDR3 reads as CASSLVNNERLFF. Supplemented by reference TRBV26 and TRBJ1-4, the full variable domain reads NSKVIQTPRYLVKGQGQKAKMRCIPEKGHPVVFWYQQNKNNEFKFLINFQNQEVLQQIDMTEKRFSAECPSNSPCSLEIQSSEAGDSALYLCASSLVNNERLFFGHGTKLSVL.

There are a few counts of this clone. Germline and genes: mouse. The CDR3 is CASSLQNSDYTF. The CDR3 DNA, read in part, is TGTGCCAGCAGCCTTCAAAACTCCGACTACACC. The chain links TRBV26 to TRBJ1-2; D remains unclear. Coverage ceases 1 residue before the CDR3 finishes, and the germline J gene fills in the end. CDR1 and CDR2 from the germline V gene are KGHPV and FQNQEV (reference sequence). The V gene lost 6 bases and the J gene lost 1 base, with 6 bases spanning the gap. CDR3 length: 12 amino acids.

Points on this clone: Mouse germline and gene names are used. Read coverage stops 1 residue before the CDR3 terminus; the germline J gene supplies the remainder. V gene TRBV26 combines with J gene TRBJ2-3; a possible D gene is TRBD2 (6 bases). CDR3 length: 15 residues. The germline V gene has CDR1 KGHPV and CDR2 FQNQEV (reference sequence). V was shortened by 2 bases and J by 0 bases, with 9 bases between the two germline ends. The CDR3 region is CASSLPGTSAETLYF. The sequenced part of the CDR3 DNA is TGTGCCAGCAGTCTGCCAGGGACTAGTGCAGAAACGCTGTAT.

This clone was counted only a few times. Mouse gene names apply. Read coverage stops 1 residue before the CDR3 terminus; the germline J gene supplies the remainder. This chain connects TRBV1 to TRBJ1-3; no firm D call. Trimming removed 5 bases from V and 0 bases from J, with 2 bases in between. CDR3 size: 12 residues. CDR1 NSQYPW and CDR2 LRSPGD come from the germline V gene (reference sequence). The part of the CDR3 DNA that was read is TGCACCTGCAGTTCTTCTGGAAATACGCTCTAT. Translating gives CTCSSSGNTLY. The entire CDR3 protein reads CTCSSSGNTLYF.

This clone is deemed medium-sized. Germline and genes here are mouse. The CDR3 goes on 1 residue after the read ends, and that part is filled in from the germline J gene. This chain joins TRBV13-3 and TRBJ1-5; D not certain. Trimming removed 0 bases from V and 0 bases from J, with 7 bases in between. Germline loops: CDR1 NNHDY, CDR2 SYVADS. The length of the CDR3 is 15 residues. The CDR3 sequence is CASSDADDNNQAPLF. The CDR3 DNA, read in part, is TGTGCCAGCAGTGATGCAGACGATAACAACCAGGCTCCGCTT.

Concerning this clone: Any gene name here is a mouse gene name. The read terminates 1 residue ahead of where the CDR3 ends, so the germline J gene completes it. The J gene is TRBJ2-7, the V gene TRBV3; 13 nucleotides match TRBD2. The trim removed 2 bases at V and 2 bases at J, leaving 3 bases unmatched. The germline V gene has CDR1 SNHLY and CDR2 FYNGKV (reference sequence). CDR3 length: 16 residues. The CDR3 DNA, read in part, is TGTGCCAGCAGCTTAATTGGGACTGGGGGGGCCTATGAACAGTAC. It specifies CASSLIGTGGAYEQY. The whole CDR3 reads CASSLIGTGGAYEQYF.

Comment on this clone: Any gene name here is a mouse gene name. Coverage ceases 1 residue before the CDR3 finishes, and the germline J gene fills in the end. The gene calls are TRBV3 and TRBJ2-3, with D maybe TRBD1 (5 bases). The CDR3 length is 15 residues. CDR1 SNHLY and CDR2 FYNGKV come from the germline V gene (reference sequence). Trimming removed 1 base at V and 0 bases at J, with 8 bases between. The CDR3 is CASSLEGSSAETLYF. CDR3 DNA, as far as it was read: TGTGCCAGCAGCTTAGAGGGGTCTAGTGCAGAAACGCTGTAT.

This clone is termed medium-sized (0.01 to 0.1%). Each gene name is a mouse one. The DNA ends 1 residue before the CDR3 does, and the rest of the CDR3 is filled in from the germline J gene. This chain links TRBV26 with TRBJ2-7, with D uncertain. Trimming pared 2 bases from V and 4 bases from J, leaving 9 bases between. In germline, CDR1 is KGHPV, CDR2 FQNQEV (reference sequence). The CDR3 is 13 residues long. CDR3 DNA, as far as it was read: TGTGCCAGCAGTCTGAAGGCAGGATATGAACAGTAC. Its translation is CASSLKAGYEQY. The whole CDR3 protein reads CASSLKAGYEQYF.

In regard to this clone: Any gene name here is a mouse gene name. The CDR3 end is not reached by the read, which stops 1 residue before it; the germline J gene fills it in. The chain links TRBV13-1 to TRBJ1-5; D gene ambiguous. Germline assignment: CDR1 NSHNY and CDR2 SYGAGN. V was pared by 3 bases and J by 3 bases, with 4 bases between. The CDR3 loop spans 12 amino acids. Incomplete CDR3 DNA: TGTGCCAGCAGTGCGATCAACCAGGCTCCGCTT. Protein: CASSAINQAPL. The CDR3 as a whole reads CASSAINQAPLF.

A word on this clone: The germline and genes are mouse ones. The read terminates 1 residue ahead of where the CDR3 ends, so the germline J gene completes it. This sequence joins TRBV20 and TRBJ1-4; 10 bases are shared with TRBD1. CDR3 length: 15 residues. Germline V CDR1 and CDR2: GFQATS, STVNSAI. Germline trimming cut 0 bases from V and 7 bases from J; bases unmatched to any gene: 5. CDR3 in amino acids: CGARDPGQGSERLFF. CDR3 bases read: TGTGGTGCTAGGGATCCGGGACAGGGGAGCGAAAGATTATTT.

This clone was seen a few times. The genes and germline here are from mouse. The missing CDR3 end, 1 residue past where the read stops, is filled in from the germline J gene. This chain joins TRBV5 and TRBJ1-1, with D tentatively TRBD1 (5 bases). CDR3 length equals 12 residues. Germline loops: CDR1 LGHNA, CDR2 YNLKQL (reference sequence). V lost 0 bases to trimming and J lost 10 bases, with 9 bases between them. CDR3 sequence reads: CASSQDRAAVFF. The CDR3 bases that were read are TGTGCCAGCAGCCAAGACAGGGCGGCAGTCTTC.

Note on this clone: Gene names are mouse gene names. The CDR3 protein is CASSLNSAETLYF. The sequenced part of the CDR3 DNA is TGTGCCAGCAGTCTGAACAGTGCAGAAACGCTGTAT. The chain joins TRBV26 to TRBJ2-3; D unclear. Coverage ceases 1 residue before the CDR3 finishes, and the germline J gene fills in the end. Germline loops: CDR1 KGHPV, CDR2 FQNQEV (reference sequence). This CDR3 has 13 amino acids. V gave up 2 bases and J gave up 0 bases, with 3 bases separating them.

Comment on this clone: Mouse gene names and germline throughout. The read ends 1 residue early relative to the CDR3; the germline J gene fills the gap. This chain joins TRBV26 and TRBJ2-5, with D possibly called TRBD1 or TRBD2 (5 bases each). Trimming took off 3 bases at V and 8 bases at J, with 9 bases between the two ends. CDR1 is KGHPV, CDR2 FQNQEV, per germline (reference sequence). The CDR3 consists of 12 residues. CDR3 residues: CASSLGAGTQYF. The CDR3 DNA, read in part, is TGTGCCAGCAGTCTCGGGGCGGGCACCCAGTAC. Drawing the rest from reference TRBV26 and TRBJ2-5, the complete variable domain is NSKVIQTPRYLVKGQGQKAKMRCIPEKGHPVVFWYQQNKNNEFKFLINFQNQEVLQQIDMTEKRFSAECPSNSPCSLEIQSSEAGDSALYLCASSLGAGTQYFGPGTRLLVL.

A word on this clone: Genes here carry mouse names. With the read ending 1 residue before the CDR3 end, the germline J gene is used to fill in that end. The chain carries TRBV23 and TRBJ2-2. Germline assignment: CDR1 KGHTA and CDR2 FQNQQP. This CDR3 spans 13 amino acids. Partial CDR3 DNA: TGCTCCAGCAGTTGGGACAACACCGGGCAGCTCTAC. Its protein product is CSSSWDNTGQLY. The full-length CDR3 reads as CSSSWDNTGQLYF.

On this clone itself: Each gene name is a mouse one. The CDR3 goes on 1 residue after the read ends, and that part is filled in from the germline J gene. This rearrangement joins TRBV12-1 to TRBJ2-2; tentatively, D is TRBD1 or TRBD2 (5 bases each). V shed 0 bases and J shed 0 bases, with 7 bases lying between them. This CDR3 spans 15 amino acids. Germline V gene sequence: CDR1 SGHSN, CDR2 HYEKVE. CDR3 DNA, as far as it was read: TGTGCCAGCTCTCTCCGGGGGACAAACACCGGGCAGCTCTAC. It yields the protein CASSLRGTNTGQLY. The entire CDR3 sequence reads CASSLRGTNTGQLYF.

In the case of this clone: Mouse gene names apply. The read ends 1 residue before the CDR3 terminus; that terminus is restored from the germline J gene. V is TRBV5 and J is TRBJ2-2, with 7 bases fitting TRBD1. CDR1 is LGHNA and CDR2 is YNLKQL in the germline V gene (reference sequence). V lost 4 bases, J lost 0 bases, and 2 bases stayed unmatched. The CDR3 covers 15 residues. The sequenced part of the CDR3 DNA is TGTGCCAGCAGCCGAGGGACAGCAAACACCGGGCAGCTCTAC. Its protein is CASSRGTANTGQLY. The whole CDR3 reads CASSRGTANTGQLYF.

This clone appeared once. Mouse germline and gene names are used. The read falls 1 residue short of the CDR3 end, and the missing part is taken from the germline J gene. V is TRBV13-1 and J is TRBJ2-5; possible D gene TRBD1, 6 bases. Trimming shortened V by 2 bases and J by 0 bases, and 7 bases separated the two germline ends. Germline CDR1 NSHNY, CDR2 SYGAGN. CDR3 length: 14 amino acids. The DNA read from the CDR3 is TGTGCCAGCAGTGAGGGACAAAACCAAGACACCCAGTAC. Translating it yields CASSEGQNQDTQY. The complete CDR3 reads CASSEGQNQDTQYF.

Comment on this clone: Gene labels here are mouse ones. Read sequence stops 1 residue before the CDR3 end, and the germline J gene provides the missing end. This sequence joins TRBV20 and TRBJ2-3, with TRBD2 matching 11 bases. The germline CDR1 and CDR2 sequences are GFQATS and STVNSAI. The V gene end was trimmed by 6 bases and the J gene end by 2 bases; junction bases not matched to a gene: 4. The CDR3 is made up of 14 amino acids. The sequenced part of the CDR3 DNA is TGTGGTGCAAGACTGGGGGGGTCTGCAGAAACGCTGTAT. Its translation is CGARLGGSAETLY. In full, the CDR3 reads CGARLGGSAETLYF.